The 5 T cell receptor beta chains below all came from one sample that was sequenced in a study of early T cells in non-severe SARS-CoV-2 infection (dated by TCRdb to the early 2020s). Library generation was performed with 5' RACE. Sequencing relied on a NextSeq 500. Starting from the raw public reads, TCRdb applied fastp trimming at Q25, assembled clones with MiXCR and retained in-frame beta chains. All rows with the same CDR3 protein become a single entry with the most common DNA and genes. Within this sample are about 17,000 distinct CDR3 sequences, with approximately 5.4% of them counted one time only. Jointly, the top ten make up 6.5% to 8.5% of the sample. The sequenced sample consisted of whole blood. The receptor set was obtained from an adult who was a healthcare worker with PCR-confirmed SARS-CoV-2 infection or an uninfected control (not recorded which).

The rearrangement joins TRBV20-1 to TRBJ2-2; tentatively, D is TRBD2 (6 bases). This CDR3 has 11 amino acids. The germline V gene encodes CDR1 DFQATT and CDR2 SNEGSKA (reference sequence). The V and J ends lost 6 bases and 6 bases respectively, with 8 bases between them. The CDR3 sequence: CSALAAGELFF. The CDR3 DNA reads TGCAGTGCCTTAGCGGCCGGGGAGCTGTTTTTT.

This clonotype is medium-sized by share. The chain joins TRBV20-1 to TRBJ2-7; TRBD2 matches at 8 bases. CDR3 length: 13 amino acids. V shed 3 bases and J 3 bases; nucleotides not matched to a gene: 4. From germline, CDR1 is DFQATT and CDR2 SNEGSKA (reference sequence). CDR3 nucleotides: TGCAGTGCTAGTTCGCGGGAGGACTACGAGCAGTACTTC. Amino acids: CSASSREDYEQYF.

Ten or more counts support this clonotype. The chain couples TRBV30 to TRBJ2-5, with D tentatively TRBD2 (6 bases). The CDR3 has 13 amino acids. Germline lookup yields CDR1 GTSNPN and CDR2 SVGIG (reference sequence). Trimming cost V 0 bases and J 4 bases, with 9 bases left between them. CDR3 amino acids: CAWSVLAGETQYF. As DNA, the CDR3 is TGTGCCTGGAGTGTACTAGCTGGAGAGACCCAGTACTTC.

This clonotype was counted at least ten times. The genes are TRBV4-3 and TRBJ1-4; D not resolved. Germline V gene sequence: CDR1 LGHNA, CDR2 YSLEER. The V and J ends lost 4 bases and 0 bases respectively, with 9 bases between them. The CDR3 extends over 15 amino acids. CDR3 in DNA: TGCGCCAGCAGCCCCTCGAGCGCAACTAATGAAAAACTGTTTTTT. Amino acid sequence: CASSPSSATNEKLFF.

In its sample, this clonotype was seen a few times. V and J are TRBV6-5 and TRBJ1-4; possibly TRBD1 for D (6 bases). Per the germline V gene, CDR1 is MNHEY and CDR2 is SVGAGI. V shed 4 bases and J shed 0 bases, with 9 bases lying between them. The CDR3 covers 15 residues. CDR3: CASSWRTATNEKLFF. Here the CDR3 DNA reads TGTGCCAGCAGTTGGCGGACAGCAACTAATGAAAAACTGTTTTTT.